One and the same sample provided the 28 T cell receptor beta chains below, sequenced in a study of T cell responses to AZD1222 COVID-19 vaccine. Data came from immunoSEQ multiplex PCR; TCRdb stores just in-frame clones and leaves some out. This table has some 120,000 clones, 80% to 95% appearing once. The sample in question was peripheral blood, obtained on day 0 of AZD1222 vaccination. These receptor sequences come from an adult in good health.

V and J are TRBV7-2 and TRBJ2-5, with 7 bases identical to TRBD1. In germline, CDR1 is SGHTA, CDR2 FQGNSA. Unmatched junction bases numbered 7, after V lost 2 bases and J lost 7 bases. This CDR3 is 14 amino acids long. Here the CDR3 DNA reads TGTGCCAGCAGCTTACACAGGGGCCCGGGGACCCAGTACTTC. Translating it yields CASSLHRGPGTQYF.

The chain combines TRBV6-5 with TRBJ1-1; tentatively, D is TRBD1 (6 bases). The CDR3 runs 15 residues. Between the trimmed V and J ends, which lost 0 bases and 6 bases, there was a span of 14 bases. Germline values: CDR1 MNHEY, CDR2 SVGAGI. The DNA of the CDR3 is TGTGCCAGCAGTTACTCGACACAGGGCTCGGCTGAAGCTTTCTTT. This gives the protein CASSYSTQGSAEAFF.

The chain couples TRBV3-1 (or the pseudogene TRBV3-2) to TRBJ2-7; the match to TRBD2 covers 9 bases. The CDR3 length is 17 residues. After removal of 0 bases from V and 5 bases from J, the junction contained 11 bases not matched to a gene. Germline V lookup: CDR1 LGHDT, CDR2 YNNKEL (reference sequence). CDR3 region: CASSQDTAGGPRNEQYF. The CDR3 coding sequence is TGTGCCAGCAGCCAAGATACCGCGGGGGGGCCTCGTAACGAGCAGTACTTC.

The chain carries TRBV29-1 and TRBJ2-6, with 7 bases that match TRBD1. V dropped 4 bases and J dropped 1; count of bases not matched to a gene: 10. The CDR3 covers 17 residues. Germline V CDR1 and CDR2: SQVTM, ANQGSEA. CDR3 in amino acids: CSVGGTASPSGANVLTF. DNA of the CDR3: TGCAGCGTTGGAGGGACAGCTAGCCCGTCTGGGGCCAACGTCCTGACTTTC.

The CDR3 DNA sequence: TGTGCCAGCAGCCCCCATGGCCTAGCGGGGGGGCCGGGAAACATTCAGTACTTC. It specifies CASSPHGLAGGPGNIQYF. The gene calls are TRBV21-1 and TRBJ2-4; the DNA was not used to check the table's D call, TRBD2. TRBV21-1 represents a pseudogene. The CDR3 length is 18 residues.

The chain links TRBV4-1 to TRBJ1-2, with no clear D. The CDR3 length is 13 residues. Germline V gene lookup returns CDR1 MGHRA and CDR2 YSYEKL. Trimming took 0 bases from V and 5 from J, leaving 7 bases between them. In DNA, the CDR3 is TGCGCCAGCAGCCAAGATGGCCGATATGGCTACACCTTC. Translated, it gives CASSQDGRYGYTF.

This chain connects TRBV9 to TRBJ2-3; the match to TRBD2 covers 12 bases. The CDR3 has 16 amino acids. J gave up 5 bases and V 0 bases, and 4 bases lay outside the gene matches. CDR1 and CDR2 from the germline V gene are SGDLS and YYNGEE. CDR3 DNA: TGTGCCAGCAGCGTAGGACTAGCGGGGGCCGGAGATACGCAGTATTTT. It encodes CASSVGLAGAGDTQYF.

The chain joins TRBV4-2 to TRBJ1-3, with TRBD1 matching over 7 bases. V lost 1 base to trimming and J lost 4 bases; unmatched junction nucleotides: 10. Per germline, CDR1 LGHNA and CDR2 YNFKEQ. CDR3 size: 17 residues. CDR3 DNA: TGTGCCAGCAGCCAAGCGGCCGTACAGGGGTACGGAAACACCATATATTTT. Amino acid sequence: CASSQAAVQGYGNTIYF.

The gene calls are TRBV6-2 or TRBV6-3 and TRBJ1-2; 9 bases are a match to TRBD1. The J segment lost 3 bases and the V segment lost 3 bases, leaving 8 bases of the junction unmatched. In germline, CDR1 is MNHEY, CDR2 SVGEGT. This CDR3 spans 16 amino acids. The CDR3 region has the DNA TGTGCCAGCAGTTATCCGGACAGGGGCCAAGACTATGGCTACACCTTC. The encoded protein is CASSYPDRGQDYGYTF.

The chain combines TRBV6-2 or TRBV6-3 with TRBJ2-3, with D possibly matching TRBD2 (6 bases). V was pared by 2 bases and J by 3 bases, with 9 bases between. The CDR3 totals 14 residues. CDR1 MNHEY and CDR2 SVGEGT come from the germline V gene. CDR3 protein: CASSYVGGTDTQYF. Here the CDR3 DNA reads TGTGCCAGCAGTTACGTGGGGGGAACAGATACGCAGTATTTT.

The chain carries TRBV9 and TRBJ1-1; D gene ambiguous. The CDR3 sequence is 13 residues long. Germline CDR1 is SGDLS and CDR2 is YYNGEE. The ends were cut back, 4 bases at V and 0 bases at J, with 7 bases in the middle. The CDR3 region has the DNA TGTGCCAGCAGCCCCGCGGTGAACACTGAAGCTTTCTTT. Amino acid sequence: CASSPAVNTEAFF. Using reference TRBV9 and TRBJ1-1 for the parts outside the CDR3, the full variable domain is DSGVTQTPKHLITATGQRVTLRCSPRSGDLSVYWYQQSLDQGLQFLIQYYNGEERAKGNILERFSAQQFPDLHSELNLSSLELGDSALYFCASSPAVNTEAFFGQGTRLTVV.

The chain uses TRBV5-6 and TRBJ1-6; no firm D call. CDR1 and CDR2 (germline): SGHDT, YYEEEE. The CDR3 is made up of 16 amino acids. Trimming left V 0 bases short and J 1 base short, with 8 bases between. CDR3: CASSLARESYNSPLHF. CDR3 nucleotide sequence: TGTGCCAGCAGCTTGGCGAGGGAATCCTATAATTCACCCCTCCACTTT. Filled out from reference TRBV5-6 and TRBJ1-6, the complete variable domain reads DAGVTQSPTHLIKTRGQQVTLRCSPKSGHDTVSWYQQALGQGPQFIFQYYEEEERQRGNFPDRFSGHQFPNYSSELNVNALLLGDSALYLCASSLARESYNSPLHFGNGTRLTVT.

V gene TRBV28 combines with J gene TRBJ2-7; 7 bases fit TRBD1. The CDR3 has 16 amino acids. Trimming at V came to 3 bases and at J to 1 base, leaving 9 bases not matched to a gene. Germline CDR1 and CDR2: MDHEN and SYDVKM. CDR3 protein: CASSFPRGRGSYEQYF. Here the CDR3 DNA reads TGTGCCAGCAGTTTCCCCAGGGGCAGGGGGTCCTACGAGCAGTACTTC. Full variable domain (missing parts from reference TRBV28 and TRBJ2-7): DVKVTQSSRYLVKRTGEKVFLECVQDMDHENMFWYRQDPGLGLRLIYFSYDVKMKEKGDIPEGYSVSREKKERFSLILESASTNQTSMYLCASSFPRGRGSYEQYFGPGTRLTVT.

This chain uses TRBV27 with TRBJ2-5; D may correspond to TRBD1 or TRBD2 (5 bases each). Per the germline V gene, CDR1 is MNHEY and CDR2 is SMNVEV (reference sequence). This CDR3 has 13 residues. V was clipped by 5 bases and J by 9 bases, with 16 bases between them. The CDR3 region has the DNA TGTGCCAGCAGTCCCGGGACGGTTGAGGCCCAGTACTTC. Its protein product is CASSPGTVEAQYF.

J is TRBJ1-2 and V is TRBV20-1; D unresolved. V lost 5 bases to trimming and J lost 7 bases, with 11 bases between them. The germline V gene encodes CDR1 DFQATT and CDR2 SNEGSKA (reference sequence). This CDR3 is built from 11 residues. In DNA form, the CDR3 reads TGCAGTGCTGTTTCTGGGAGTGGCTACACCTTC. Amino acid sequence: CSAVSGSGYTF.

The chain recombines TRBV7-9 with TRBJ2-7; 10 bases are shared with TRBD1. The V segment lost 2 bases and the J segment 6 bases; nucleotides outside the gene matches: 1. The CDR3 runs to 13 residues. CDR1 is SEHNR and CDR2 is FQNEAQ in the germline V gene (reference sequence). The CDR3 reads CASSLRTGGEQYF. DNA of the CDR3: TGTGCCAGCAGCTTAAGGACAGGGGGCGAGCAGTACTTC.

This clone was seen a single time. This chain links TRBV6-1 with TRBJ1-1, with D tentatively TRBD1 (6 bases). Germline lookup yields CDR1 MNHNS and CDR2 SASEGT. V lost 2 bases and J lost 5, with 12 bases in between. The CDR3 contains 14 residues. As DNA, the CDR3 is TGTGCCAGCAGTGAAAACAGGGTGGCAACTGAAGCTTTCTTT. It yields the protein CASSENRVATEAFF.

This chain uses TRBV19 with TRBJ2-5, with TRBD1 identical over 8 bases. CDR1 is LNHDA, CDR2 SQIVND, per germline (reference sequence). The CDR3 spans 15 residues. The V and J ends lost 3 bases and 6 bases, in that order; junction bases with no gene match: 9. CDR3 nucleotide sequence: TGTGCCAGTAGTATCACTTGGACAGGGATCCAGACCCAGTACTTC. Residues: CASSITWTGIQTQYF. The full variable domain, rest sourced from reference TRBV19 and TRBJ2-5, is DGGITQSPKYLFRKEGQNVTLSCEQNLNHDAMYWYRQDPGQGLRLIYYSQIVNDFQKGDIAEGYSVSREKKESFPLTVTSAQKNPTAFYLCASSITWTGIQTQYFGPGTRLLVL.

V gene TRBV7-2 combines with J gene TRBJ2-3; possible D gene TRBD2, 5 bases. CDR1 and CDR2 from the germline V gene are SGHTA and FQGNSA. Trimming cost V 2 bases and J 7 bases, with 13 bases left between them. The CDR3 spans 14 residues. Written as DNA, the CDR3 is TGTGCCAGCAGCTTAATTGGTAGCGCGAATACGCAGTATTTT. Protein: CASSLIGSANTQYF.

This chain connects TRBV9 to TRBJ1-3, with a possible D match to TRBD1 (6 bases). Germline V gives CDR1 SGDLS, CDR2 YYNGEE. The CDR3 loop spans 15 amino acids. The ends were cut back, 1 base at V and 4 bases at J, with 12 bases in the middle. In DNA form, the CDR3 reads TGTGCCAGCAGCGTAATCGGGGGGCTAGGAAACACCATATATTTT. This gives the protein CASSVIGGLGNTIYF.

The chain is built from TRBV5-4 and TRBJ2-2, with a weak D call TRBD2 (6 bases). Trimming took off 4 bases at V and 6 bases at J, with 13 bases between the two ends. The germline CDR1 and CDR2 sequences are SGHNT and YYREEE (reference sequence). The CDR3 runs to 14 residues. The CDR3 is CASSPPPGAGELFF. Here the CDR3 DNA reads TGTGCCAGCAGCCCACCACCGGGGGCCGGGGAGCTGTTTTTT. The full variable domain, in which reference TRBV5-4 and TRBJ2-2 provide the parts outside the CDR3, is ETGVTQSPTHLIKTRGQQVTLRCSSQSGHNTVSWYQQALGQGPQFIFQYYREEENGRGNFPPRFSGLQFPNYSSELNVNALELDDSALYLCASSPPPGAGELFFGEGSRLTVL.

V gene TRBV28 combines with J gene TRBJ2-3, with TRBD1 matching over 8 bases. This CDR3 is 17 amino acids long. V lost 3 bases and J lost 1; bases outside the gene matches: 9. CDR1 MDHEN and CDR2 SYDVKM come from the germline V gene. The chain's CDR3 is CASSLTGARGGTDTQYF. As DNA, the CDR3 is TGTGCCAGCAGTTTGACAGGGGCCAGGGGGGGCACAGATACGCAGTATTTT.

The chain is built from TRBV19 and TRBJ2-1; TRBD2 might be the D (6 bases). V lost 7 bases and J 6 bases, leaving 10 bases between the germline ends. The CDR3 covers 12 residues. Germline V gene sequence: CDR1 LNHDA, CDR2 SQIVND (reference sequence). CDR3 DNA sequence: TGTGCCAGTACGGAGGGGTTCAATGAGCAGTTCTTC. Its protein is CASTEGFNEQFF.

This clone is a singleton in its sample. The chain links TRBV19 to TRBJ1-2, with a weak D call TRBD1 (5 bases). The CDR3 runs to 14 residues. Germline CDR1 and CDR2: LNHDA and SQIVND (reference sequence). The germline V and J ends were trimmed by 7 bases and 2 bases, with 14 bases remaining between them. The CDR3 reads CASKKLGVNYGYTF. CDR3 sequence (DNA): TGTGCCAGTAAAAAACTGGGGGTGAACTATGGCTACACCTTC.

The rearrangement links TRBV4-2 to TRBJ1-2; D is uncertain. This CDR3 has 13 amino acids. V was pared by 1 base and J by 5 bases, with 8 bases between. Germline lookup yields CDR1 LGHNA and CDR2 YNFKEQ. The CDR3 nucleotides read TGTGCCAGCAGCCAAGCATTAGGGTATGGCTACACCTTC. It codes for CASSQALGYGYTF.

The chain combines TRBV13 with TRBJ1-3; possibly TRBD1 for D (6 bases). The CDR3 contains 12 residues. V shed 4 bases and J shed 8 bases, with 9 bases lying between them. Germline values: CDR1 PRHDT, CDR2 FYEKMQ (reference sequence). DNA for the CDR3: TGTGCCAGCAGCTCCAGGGGTTACACCATATATTTT. Its protein is CASSSRGYTIYF.

The chain links TRBV19 to TRBJ1-1; possible D gene TRBD1, 5 bases. This CDR3 is built from 11 residues. Trimming removed 7 bases from V and 10 bases from J, with 13 bases in between. The V gene's germline CDR1 is LNHDA and CDR2 SQIVND (reference sequence). The CDR3 coding sequence is TGTGCCAGTATCACAGGACGTGGAGCTTTCTTT. Its translation is CASITGRGAFF. The variable domain in full, with the rest retrieved from reference TRBV19 and TRBJ1-1, is DGGITQSPKYLFRKEGQNVTLSCEQNLNHDAMYWYRQDPGQGLRLIYYSQIVNDFQKGDIAEGYSVSREKKESFPLTVTSAQKNPTAFYLCASITGRGAFFGQGTRLTVV.

The V and J genes are TRBV3-1 (or the pseudogene TRBV3-2) and TRBJ2-1, with 9 bases aligning to TRBD1. The junction had 5 bases not matched to a gene; V was cut back by 4 bases and J by 1 base. The CDR3 runs to 16 residues. Per germline, CDR1 LGHDT and CDR2 YNNKEL (reference sequence). This chain's CDR3 is CASSPYDRGSYNEQFF. The DNA for the CDR3 is TGTGCCAGCAGCCCCTACGACAGGGGGTCCTACAATGAGCAGTTCTTC.